This TCR beta chain came from a study of CXCR3-negative and CXCR3-positive naive CD8 T cells. Looking at the study overall: The study obtained around 150 million TRB reads, about 1.5 +/- 0.3 million per library. Notes on the study in general: Much lower diversity was found in memory CD8+ cells, while both naive subsets had comparably high diversity.

The libraries of TRB cDNA were prepared using 5' RACE with UMI labels. TCRdb derives one entry per CDR3 protein from the 5' RACE reads, leaving out DNA. The sample table sets out tens of thousands of distinct CDR3 sequences. A word on this clonotype: No antigen is known for it.

The CDR3 sequence is 17 residues long. Subsets of CD8+ T cells were each sorted in triplicate at approximately 300,000 cells apiece. This receptor was obtained from a human donor in good health. Some clones in this sample may be carry-over from other donors' samples. The chain has TRBV12-3 or TRBV12-4 and TRBJ1-1; TCRdb selects TRBD1, and the lack of DNA leaves this call unchecked. Sequenced input: naive CXCR3- CD8+ T cells from blood. As to subset: CD45RO-CCR7+CD27+CD95- naive CD8+ T cells lacking CXCR3 (TNR3-). CDR3 sequence: CASSFSMTGVMETEAFF.